This TCR beta chain was retrieved from a study of T cells after yellow fever vaccination. Template-switching 5'RACE yielded the TCR cDNA; a universal primer site and UMIs were added in the process. TCRdb called the 5' RACE reads again in MiXCR, with one record for every CDR3 protein. Of approximately 510,000 distinct CDR3 sequences in the sample, around a fifth were seen once. Between the trimmed V and J ends, which lost 0 bases and 6 bases, there was a span of 19 bases. Germline CDR1 is KGHSH and CDR2 is LQKENI. The CDR3 is 17 amino acids. This TCR was sampled from a man younger than 30 who received the YFV17D yellow fever vaccine. The V and J genes are TRBV18 and TRBJ2-3; possible D gene TRBD2, 5 bases. Specimen: PBMCs, collected approximately 22 days after the first yellow fever vaccination. The CDR3 region has the DNA TGTGCCAGCTCACCACCGGTGCGGGCGCCTGGTTCGGATACGCAGTATTTT. It encodes CASSPPVRAPGSDTQYF.